This T cell receptor (beta chain) stems from a study of blood T cell repertoires in COVID-19. About the research overall: Spain, Italy and the United States supplied samples that represented acute and convalescent COVID-19. PBMCs, B-cell-depleted T cells, or T cells provided the cDNA or gDNA that made up the material.

This CDR3 has 17 residues. The germline V gene encodes CDR1 SGHRS and CDR2 YFSETQ. J gave up 8 bases and V 4 bases, and 11 bases lay outside the gene matches. In the authors' methods: Nucleated cell number was recorded as an estimate derived from reference gene primer amplification. Method: immunoSEQ multiplex PCR; TCRdb's copy keeps in-frame clones and lacks some. V and J calls and clone size are those listed in that table; D and trimming were worked out from the DNA. In the table there are about 120,000 clones, 75% to 90% of which are singletons. Sequencing used peripheral blood. The genes are TRBV5-1 and TRBJ2-1; 14 bases map to TRBD2. The receptor was derived from a woman aged 40 to 50 with acute or convalescent COVID-19. The CDR3 loop reads CASSLGTSGGRGDEQFF. The CDR3, as DNA: TGCGCCAGCAGCCTCGGGACTAGCGGGGGCCGAGGGGATGAGCAGTTCTTC.